This T cell receptor beta chain was recorded in a study of CD8 T cells in ankylosing spondylitis. Study outcomes and limitations: Disease-linked clones reportedly concentrated significantly in matched ankylosing spondylitis synovial fluid. Seemingly characteristic of ankylosing spondylitis blood was a TCR beta motif consisting of under ten highly homologous variants.

Germline loops: CDR1 SGDLS, CDR2 YYNGEE. The germline V and J ends were trimmed by 0 bases and 8 bases, with 17 bases remaining between them. The CDR3 spans 16 residues. As the method for making TCR beta libraries, quantitative 5'-RACE with molecular barcodes was used. TCRdb analysed the 5' RACE reads with MiXCR anew, one entry per CDR3 protein. The table shows fewer than 250,000 distinct CDR3 sequences, with roughly 10% occurring only once. About this clonotype: The antigen is not known.

This chain connects TRBV9 to TRBJ1-4; a weak D match, TRBD1 (6 bases). This sequence was found in a male donor with ankylosing spondylitis or in good health (not recorded which). The source material was blood, either unsorted or a sorted T cell fraction (not recorded which). CDR3 protein: CASSVGPGQSAEKLFF. CDR3 DNA sequence: TGTGCCAGCAGCGTAGGGCCGGGACAATCGGCGGAAAAACTGTTTTTT.